These 18 T cell receptor beta chains were all obtained from the same sample, sequenced in a study of vaccination and CD4 T cells after COVID-19. Treatment of the sample: roughly 10-day PBMC culture with coronavirus spike peptide pools or control peptides (ViraFEST assay). The antigens for these receptors are not known. Once obtained from cultured CD4+ T cells, the DNA was sequenced using the Oncomine TCR Beta short-read assay. TCRdb redid the calling of the PCR reads with MiXCR, one entry per CDR3 protein. The sample lists about 10,000 distinct CDR3 sequences; roughly 50% were seen once. Source material: CD4+ T cells from blood, cultured in vitro. These receptors all stem from a human donor who had recovered from COVID-19.

The rearrangement uses TRBV15 and TRBJ2-1; D is uncertain. Deletions cut 3 bases from V and 7 bases from J, with 13 bases between. Germline CDR1 is LNHNV and CDR2 is YYDKDF (reference sequence). This CDR3 has 14 residues. CDR3 nucleotides: TGTGCCACCAGCAGCGGACCGTTCCGAAATGAGCAGTTCTTC. Translated: CATSSGPFRNEQFF. Full variable domain (outside the CDR3, taken from reference TRBV15 and TRBJ2-1): DAMVIQNPRYQVTQFGKPVTLSCSQTLNHNVMYWYQQKSSQAPKLLFHYYDKDFNNEADTPDNFQSRRPNTSFCFLDIRSPGLGDTAMYLCATSSGPFRNEQFFGPGTRLTVL.

This clonotype is termed hyperexpanded. The rearrangement uses TRBV12-3 or TRBV12-4 and TRBJ1-5; TRBD1 aligns across 10 bases. V lost 4 bases to trimming and J lost 16 bases; unmatched junction nucleotides: 4. The CDR3 extends over 11 amino acids. The CDR3 bases are TGTGCCAGCAGTTCCGGGACAGGGGAACATTTT. Translation: CASSSGTGEHF.

The chain couples TRBV28 to TRBJ2-7, with TRBD2 matching over 12 bases. V trimming: 3 bases; J trimming: 9 bases; junction bases outside the gene matches: 9. Germline lookup yields CDR1 MDHEN and CDR2 SYDVKM. This CDR3 contains 15 residues. The CDR3 DNA is TGTGCCAGCAGTTTTAGCACTAGCGGGAGGCAAGCGCAGTACTTC. This encodes CASSFSTSGRQAQYF.

The V gene is TRBV27, the J gene TRBJ1-5, with D unresolved. CDR3 length: 13 residues. Trimming shortened V by 2 bases and J by 4 bases, and 6 bases separated the two germline ends. The germline V gene encodes CDR1 MNHEY and CDR2 SMNVEV (reference sequence). This chain's CDR3 is CASSLERNQPQHF. Here the CDR3 DNA reads TGTGCCAGCAGTTTAGAAAGAAATCAGCCCCAGCATTTT.

The V call is TRBV28, the J call TRBJ1-5; no clear D gene. V lost 4 bases and J lost 6, with 7 bases in between. CDR1 MDHEN and CDR2 SYDVKM come from the germline V gene. The CDR3 consists of 12 residues. The CDR3 spells CASSSPRQPQHF. CDR3 DNA: TGTGCCAGCAGTTCACCCCGTCAGCCCCAGCATTTT.

Only a few counts were recorded for this clonotype. The gene calls are TRBV10-3 and TRBJ2-7; 9 bases are shared with TRBD2. Germline CDR1 is ENHRY and CDR2 is SYGVKD. This CDR3 has 14 amino acids. V gave up 10 bases and J gave up 2 bases; unmatched junction bases: 9. This chain's CDR3 is CATGGLAGTYEQYF. CDR3 nucleotides: TGTGCCACCGGCGGTCTAGCGGGAACCTACGAGCAGTACTTC.

The V call is TRBV30, the J call TRBJ1-5; 10 positions agree with TRBD1. Germline V gene data show CDR1 as GTSNPN and CDR2 as SVGIG (reference sequence). The trim removed 1 base at V and 7 bases at J, leaving 7 bases unmatched. The CDR3 consists of 15 residues. The CDR3 region has the DNA TGTGCCTGGAGTGCGGGGACAGGGGTAGGACAGCCCCAGCATTTT. Its translation: CAWSAGTGVGQPQHF.

The chain employs TRBV6-1 and TRBJ2-3; tentative D call: TRBD1 (5 bases). Germline V gene sequence: CDR1 MNHNS, CDR2 SASEGT. The V gene lost 3 bases and the J gene lost 3 bases, with 7 bases spanning the gap. This CDR3 is 13 amino acids long. CDR3 amino acids: CASSEPGTDTQYF. The CDR3 DNA reads TGTGCCAGCAGTGAGCCAGGGACAGATACGCAGTATTTT.

The chain employs TRBV5-1 and TRBJ2-5, with TRBD2 matching over 10 bases. With 0 bases clipped from V and 2 bases from J, the junction kept 4 bases outside the gene matches. This CDR3 is 16 amino acids long. CDR1 is SGHRS and CDR2 is YFSETQ in the germline V gene. CDR3: CASSLVPSGSQETQYF. CDR3 DNA sequence: TGCGCCAGCAGCTTGGTCCCTAGCGGGAGTCAAGAGACCCAGTACTTC. Full variable domain (remainder filled in from reference TRBV5-1 and TRBJ2-5): KAGVTQTPRYLIKTRGQQVTLSCSPISGHRSVSWYQQTPGQGLQFLFEYFSETQRNKGNFPGRFSGRQFSNSRSEMNVSTLELGDSALYLCASSLVPSGSQETQYFGPGTRLLVL.

This clonotype was seen a single time. The chain uses TRBV4-1 and TRBJ2-3, with 8 bases lining up with TRBD1. Germline V gene sequence: CDR1 MGHRA, CDR2 YSYEKL. The CDR3 is 16 residues long. The V and J ends lost 1 base and 0 bases, in that order; junction bases with no gene match: 3. The chain's CDR3 is CASSQVRDRSTDTQYF. As DNA, the CDR3 is TGCGCCAGCAGCCAAGTACGGGACAGGAGCACAGATACGCAGTATTTT.

This clonotype was detected only a few times. The J gene is TRBJ2-3, the V gene TRBV7-2; D uncertain. The germline V gene has CDR1 SGHTA and CDR2 FQGNSA. V lost 4 bases, J lost 1 base, and 12 bases lay in between. CDR3 length: 15 amino acids. The CDR3: CASSSYNSGTDTQYF. In nucleotides, the CDR3 is TGTGCCAGCAGCTCCTACAACAGCGGCACAGATACGCAGTATTTT.

This clonotype turned up a few times. This chain uses TRBV20-1 with TRBJ1-4; D is uncertain. Looked up from germline, CDR1 is DFQATT and CDR2 is SNEGSKA (reference sequence). The CDR3 runs to 16 residues. Trimming pared 1 base from V and 6 bases from J, leaving 18 bases between. CDR3 sequence (DNA): TGCAGTGCTAGAGTACGACGGGCACTCAAAGATGAAAAACTGTTTTTT. This sequence encodes CSARVRRALKDEKLFF.

V and J are TRBV7-9 and TRBJ2-7; a possible D gene is TRBD2 (5 bases). There are 14 residues in the CDR3. The germline V gene encodes CDR1 SEHNR and CDR2 FQNEAQ (reference sequence). V gave up 2 bases and J gave up 3 bases, with 11 bases separating them. CDR3 loop: CASSLSGRNYEQYF. The DNA for the CDR3 is TGTGCCAGCAGCTTATCGGGGAGAAACTACGAGCAGTACTTC.

This clonotype was recorded only once. The chain uses TRBV20-1 and TRBJ1-4; D perhaps matches TRBD1 (6 bases). V was clipped by 3 bases and J by 7 bases, with 18 bases between them. The CDR3 sequence is 15 residues long. Germline V gene lookup returns CDR1 DFQATT and CDR2 SNEGSKA (reference sequence). Here the CDR3 reads CSASNRARGAEKLFF. DNA for the CDR3: TGCAGTGCTAGTAACAGGGCGCGGGGGGCTGAAAAACTGTTTTTT.

The sample holds a few counts of this clonotype. V is TRBV6-2 or TRBV6-3 and J is TRBJ2-2; 8 positions match TRBD1. J gave up 1 base and V 10 bases, and 20 bases lay outside the gene matches. This CDR3 contains 19 residues. Germline V gene data show CDR1 as MNHEY and CDR2 as SVGEGT. In DNA form, the CDR3 reads TGTGCCACCCTTATGGGGAGAGGACAGGGCCGGGGGAACACCGGGGAGCTGTTTTTT. It translates to CATLMGRGQGRGNTGELFF.

This clonotype has more than one count but fewer than ten. Written as DNA, the CDR3 is TGTGCCAGCAGGGGGCAGGGGGCCGGCGAGCAGTACTTC. Translating it yields CASRGQGAGEQYF. V and J are TRBV6-1 and TRBJ2-7; 8 bases agree with TRBD1. V trimming: 6 bases; J trimming: 6 bases; junction bases outside the gene matches: 7. The length of the CDR3 is 13 residues. Germline V gene data show CDR1 as MNHNS and CDR2 as SASEGT.

This chain joins TRBV19 and TRBJ1-5, with a tentative D call TRBD1 (5 bases). V lost 3 bases and J 3 bases, leaving 12 bases between the germline ends. Germline assignment: CDR1 LNHDA and CDR2 SQIVND (reference sequence). This CDR3 spans 15 amino acids. This CDR3 reads CASSITGTSNQPQHF. The DNA of the CDR3 is TGTGCCAGTAGTATTACGGGGACCTCCAATCAGCCCCAGCATTTT.

This rearrangement joins TRBV20-1 to TRBJ2-7, with 15 bases lining up with TRBD2. CDR1 and CDR2 (germline): DFQATT, SNEGSKA (reference sequence). This CDR3 spans 15 amino acids. The V segment lost 1 base and the J segment 4 bases; nucleotides outside the gene matches: 2. CDR3 residues: CSARGTSGRVYEQYF. CDR3 bases: TGCAGTGCTAGAGGGACTAGCGGGAGGGTATACGAGCAGTACTTC.